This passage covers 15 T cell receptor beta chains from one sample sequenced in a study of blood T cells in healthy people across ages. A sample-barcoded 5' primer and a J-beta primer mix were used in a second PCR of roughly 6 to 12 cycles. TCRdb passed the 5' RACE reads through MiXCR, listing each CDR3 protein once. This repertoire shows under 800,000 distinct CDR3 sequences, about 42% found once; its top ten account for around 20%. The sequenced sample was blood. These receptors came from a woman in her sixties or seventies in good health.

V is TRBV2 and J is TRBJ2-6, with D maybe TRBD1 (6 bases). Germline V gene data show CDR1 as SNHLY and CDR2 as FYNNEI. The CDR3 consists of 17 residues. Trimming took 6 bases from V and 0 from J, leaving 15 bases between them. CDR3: CASSQGTVGSGANVLTF. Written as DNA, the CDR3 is TGTGCCAGCAGCCAGGGGACCGTCGGCTCTGGGGCCAACGTCCTGACTTTC. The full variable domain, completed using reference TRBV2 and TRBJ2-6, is EPEVTQTPSHQVTQMGQEVILRCVPISNHLYFYWYRQILGQKVEFLVSFYNNEISEKSEIFDDQFSVERPDGSNFTLKIRSTKLEDSAMYFCASSQGTVGSGANVLTFGAGSRLTVL.

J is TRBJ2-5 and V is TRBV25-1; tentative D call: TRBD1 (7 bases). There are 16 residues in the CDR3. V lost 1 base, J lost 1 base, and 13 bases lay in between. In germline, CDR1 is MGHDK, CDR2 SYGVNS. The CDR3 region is CASSESGGLPQETQYF. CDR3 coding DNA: TGTGCCAGCAGTGAATCAGGGGGACTCCCCCAAGAGACCCAGTACTTC.

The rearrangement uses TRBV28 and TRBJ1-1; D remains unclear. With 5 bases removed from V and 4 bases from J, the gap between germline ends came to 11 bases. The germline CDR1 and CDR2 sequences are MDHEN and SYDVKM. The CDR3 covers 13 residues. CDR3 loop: CASSKTWGTEAFF. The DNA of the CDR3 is TGTGCCAGCAGTAAGACGTGGGGCACTGAAGCTTTCTTT.

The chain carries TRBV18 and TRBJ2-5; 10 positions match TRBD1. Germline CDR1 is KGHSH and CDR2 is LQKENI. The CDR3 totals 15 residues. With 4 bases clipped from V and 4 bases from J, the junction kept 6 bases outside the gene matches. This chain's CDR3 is CASSQTGGRSETQYF. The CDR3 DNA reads TGTGCCAGCTCACAGACAGGGGGCCGCTCAGAGACCCAGTACTTC.

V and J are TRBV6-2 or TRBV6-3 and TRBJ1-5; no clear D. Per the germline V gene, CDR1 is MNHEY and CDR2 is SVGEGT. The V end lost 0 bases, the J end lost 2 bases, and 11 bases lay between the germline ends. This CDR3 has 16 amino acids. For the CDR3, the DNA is TGTGCCAGCAGTTACTCGGTGGGTTTGGGCAATCAGCCCCAGCATTTT. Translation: CASSYSVGLGNQPQHF.

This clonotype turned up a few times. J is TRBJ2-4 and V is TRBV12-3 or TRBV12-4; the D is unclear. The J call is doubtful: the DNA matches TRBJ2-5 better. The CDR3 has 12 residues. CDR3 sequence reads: CASSWAGETQYF. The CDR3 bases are TGTGCCAGCAGTTGGGCAGGAGAGACCCAGTACTTC.

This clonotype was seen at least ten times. This CDR3 reads CASSPLTSGNDNEQFF. CDR3 coding DNA: TGTGCCAGCAGCCCGCTTACTAGCGGGAACGACAATGAGCAGTTCTTC. The V and J genes are TRBV12-3 or TRBV12-4 and TRBJ2-1; 10 nucleotides agree with TRBD2. The CDR3 has 16 amino acids. The trim removed 6 bases at V and 5 bases at J, leaving 10 bases unmatched.

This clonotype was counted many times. Here the CDR3 reads CAISDSGNEQFF. The CDR3 coding sequence is TGTGCCATCAGTGATAGCGGCAATGAGCAGTTCTTC. The V and J genes are TRBV10-3 and TRBJ2-1; maybe TRBD2 (6 bases). This CDR3 has 12 residues. Trimming took 3 bases from V and 6 from J, leaving 6 bases between them. Germline CDR1 reads ENHRY; CDR2 reads SYGVKD.

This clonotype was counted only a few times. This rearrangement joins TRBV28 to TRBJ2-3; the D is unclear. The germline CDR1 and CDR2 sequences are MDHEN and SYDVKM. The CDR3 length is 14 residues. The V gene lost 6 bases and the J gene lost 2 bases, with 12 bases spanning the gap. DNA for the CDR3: TGTGCCAGCAGAAGTACTCCAAACACAGATACGCAGTATTTT. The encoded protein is CASRSTPNTDTQYF. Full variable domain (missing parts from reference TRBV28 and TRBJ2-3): DVKVTQSSRYLVKRTGEKVFLECVQDMDHENMFWYRQDPGLGLRLIYFSYDVKMKEKGDIPEGYSVSREKKERFSLILESASTNQTSMYLCASRSTPNTDTQYFGPGTRLTVL.

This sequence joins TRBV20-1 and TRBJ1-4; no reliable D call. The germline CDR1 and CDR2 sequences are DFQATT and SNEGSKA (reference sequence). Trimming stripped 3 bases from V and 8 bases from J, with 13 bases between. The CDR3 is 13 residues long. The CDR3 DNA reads TGCAGTGCTAGCGGAACGTCCCCAGAAAAACTGTTTTTT. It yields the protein CSASGTSPEKLFF.

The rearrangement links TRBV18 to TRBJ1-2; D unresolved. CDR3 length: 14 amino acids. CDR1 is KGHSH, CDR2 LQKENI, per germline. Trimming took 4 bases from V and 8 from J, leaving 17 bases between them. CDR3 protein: CASSQMVREYGYTF. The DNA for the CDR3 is TGTGCCAGCTCACAGATGGTTAGGGAGTACGGCTACACCTTC.

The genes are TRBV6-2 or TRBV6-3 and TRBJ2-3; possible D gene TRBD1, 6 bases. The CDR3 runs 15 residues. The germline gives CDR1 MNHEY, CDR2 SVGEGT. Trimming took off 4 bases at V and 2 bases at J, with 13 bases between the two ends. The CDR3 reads CASSSGTKITDTQYF. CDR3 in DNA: TGTGCCAGCAGTTCCGGGACAAAGATCACAGATACGCAGTATTTT.

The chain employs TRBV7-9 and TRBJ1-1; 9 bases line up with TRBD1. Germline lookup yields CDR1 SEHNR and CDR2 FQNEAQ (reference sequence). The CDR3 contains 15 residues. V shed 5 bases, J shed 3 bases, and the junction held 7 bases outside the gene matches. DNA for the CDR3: TGTGCCAGCAGCGGGGGGACAGGGAAAGACACTGAAGCTTTCTTT. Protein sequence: CASSGGTGKDTEAFF.

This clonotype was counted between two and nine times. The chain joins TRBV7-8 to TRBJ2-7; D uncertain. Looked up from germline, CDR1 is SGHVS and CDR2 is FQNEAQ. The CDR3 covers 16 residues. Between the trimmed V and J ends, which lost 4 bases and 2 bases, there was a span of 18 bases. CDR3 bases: TGTGCCAGCAGCTCCAGGAGACTTGCTGGGCCCTACGAGCAGTACTTC. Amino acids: CASSSRRLAGPYEQYF.

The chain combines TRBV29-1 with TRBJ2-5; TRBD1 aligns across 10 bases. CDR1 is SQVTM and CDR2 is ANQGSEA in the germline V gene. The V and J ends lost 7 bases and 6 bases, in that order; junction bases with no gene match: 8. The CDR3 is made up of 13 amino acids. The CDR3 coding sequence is TGCAGCGCCGCCGGGACAGGGGAAAAGACCCAGTACTTC. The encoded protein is CSAAGTGEKTQYF.